This T cell receptor beta chain appears in the sequencing data of a study of T cell responses to AZD1222 COVID-19 vaccine. Notes on the study in general: The study sampled repertoires only after the peak T cell response. Mostly white British, mostly female donors; authors suggested clonal diversity may be underestimated.

Concerning this clone itself: What it recognizes is unknown.

The CDR3 spans 14 residues. Trimming took 2 bases from V and 6 from J; bases not matched to a gene: 4. In germline, CDR1 is LGHDT, CDR2 YNNKEL (reference sequence). The protocol was immunoSEQ multiplex PCR, while the TCRdb copy is restricted to in-frame clones and leaves out a portion. The sample lists about 180,000 clones, approximately 90% occurring once. The receptor was isolated from an adult who received the MenACWY meningococcal vaccine as a control. The specimen was peripheral blood, collected 28 days after the second dose of the MenACWY control vaccine. The chain employs TRBV3-1 (or the pseudogene TRBV3-2) and TRBJ1-2, with 9 bases matching TRBD1. In nucleotides, the CDR3 is TGTGCCAGCAGCCAAACTGGGACAGGGAATGGCTACACCTTC. Amino acid sequence: CASSQTGTGNGYTF.